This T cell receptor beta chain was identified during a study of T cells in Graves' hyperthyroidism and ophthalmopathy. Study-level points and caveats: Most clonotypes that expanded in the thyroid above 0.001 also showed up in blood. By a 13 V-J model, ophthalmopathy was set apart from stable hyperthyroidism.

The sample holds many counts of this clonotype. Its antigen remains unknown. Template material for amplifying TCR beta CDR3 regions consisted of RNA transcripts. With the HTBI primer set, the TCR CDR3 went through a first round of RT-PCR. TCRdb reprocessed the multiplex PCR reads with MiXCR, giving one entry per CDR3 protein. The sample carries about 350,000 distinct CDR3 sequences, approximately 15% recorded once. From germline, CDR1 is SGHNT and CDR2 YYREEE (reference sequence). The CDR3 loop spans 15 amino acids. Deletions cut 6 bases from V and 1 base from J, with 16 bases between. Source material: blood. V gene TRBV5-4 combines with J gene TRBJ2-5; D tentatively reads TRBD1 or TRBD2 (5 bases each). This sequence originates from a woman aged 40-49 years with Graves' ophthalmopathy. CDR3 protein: CASTRDPLPQETQYF. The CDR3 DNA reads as TGTGCCAGCACCCGGGACCCTCTTCCCCAAGAGACCCAGTACTTC.